This T cell receptor beta chain was found in a study of OX40 agonist ivuxolimab in advanced cancers. The ends lost 4 bases at V and 4 bases at J; junction bases unmatched: 8. CDR1 is LGHNA and CDR2 is YSLEER in the germline V gene. The CDR3 spans 15 residues. This table comes from immunoSEQ multiplex PCR, and its TCRdb copy is limited to in-frame clones, with some not included. The table lists 15,000 to 20,000 clones, 72% of them singletons. This TCR was recovered from an adult with an advanced solid tumor such as melanoma, head and neck, liver or kidney cancer. The chain links TRBV4-3 to TRBJ1-2; 8 positions agree with TRBD1. Sequenced here: CD4+ or CD8+ T cells sorted from blood, sampled in a trial of the OX40 agonist ivuxolimab. The CDR3: CASSPSRGRGYGYTF. CDR3 coding DNA: TGCGCCAGCAGCCCATCCAGGGGGCGCGGCTATGGCTACACCTTC.